This T cell receptor (beta chain) was captured by sequencing in a study of cytomegalovirus exposure and HLA in healthy donors. Study findings and constraints: The study assumed roughly uniform donor sequencing depth for presence/absence analyses.

Comments on this clone: Its matching antigen is unknown.

Primers for the PCR totalled 60 Vbeta and 13 Jbeta. Assay: immunoSEQ multiplex PCR; the TCRdb copy retains only in-frame clones and omits some. Seen here are about 70,000 clones, more than 80% observed once, and the top ten hold roughly 2%. There were likely unrecorded immune exposures, though donors were nominally healthy when sampled. The V and J ends lost 2 bases and 0 bases, in that order; junction bases with no gene match: 7. There are 16 residues in the CDR3. In germline, CDR1 is SGHKS, CDR2 YYEKEE (reference sequence). The origin of this receptor is a woman younger than 45 in good health and CMV-seronegative. The chain has TRBV5-5 and TRBJ2-7, with TRBD1 identical over 8 bases. Sequences were obtained from PBMCs. The chain's CDR3 is CASSLISGGFSYEQYF. As DNA, the CDR3 is TGTGCCAGCAGCTTAATTTCAGGGGGCTTCTCCTACGAGCAGTACTTC.